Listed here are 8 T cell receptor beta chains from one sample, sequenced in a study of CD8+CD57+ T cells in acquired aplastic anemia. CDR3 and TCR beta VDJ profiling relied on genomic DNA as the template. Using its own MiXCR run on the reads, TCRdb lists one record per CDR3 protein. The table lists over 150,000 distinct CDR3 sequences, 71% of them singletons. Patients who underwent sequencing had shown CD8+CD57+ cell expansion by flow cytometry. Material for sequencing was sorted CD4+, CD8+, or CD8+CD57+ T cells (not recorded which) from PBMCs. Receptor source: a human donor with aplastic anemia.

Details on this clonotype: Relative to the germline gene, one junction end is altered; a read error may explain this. CDR3 bases: TGCGCCAGCAGCCAAGATAGAAACGCTGCTCAGCCCCAGCATTTT. Amino acids: CASSQDRNAAQPQHF. The chain combines TRBV7-8 with TRBJ1-5, with D unclear. The CDR3 length is 15 residues. The germline V gene encodes CDR1 SGHVS and CDR2 FQNEAQ.

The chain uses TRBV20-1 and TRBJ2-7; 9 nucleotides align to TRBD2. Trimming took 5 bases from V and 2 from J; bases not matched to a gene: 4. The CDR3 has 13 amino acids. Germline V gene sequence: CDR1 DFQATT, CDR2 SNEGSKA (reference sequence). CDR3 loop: CSAASGDAYEQYF. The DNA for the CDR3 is TGCAGTGCTGCTAGCGGGGATGCCTACGAGCAGTACTTC.

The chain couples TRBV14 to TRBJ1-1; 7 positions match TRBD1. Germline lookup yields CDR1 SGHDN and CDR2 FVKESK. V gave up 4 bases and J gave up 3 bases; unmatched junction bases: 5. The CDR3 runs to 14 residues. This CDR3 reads CASSPQGLDTEAFF. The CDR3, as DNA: TGTGCCAGCAGCCCACAGGGGTTGGACACTGAAGCTTTCTTT.

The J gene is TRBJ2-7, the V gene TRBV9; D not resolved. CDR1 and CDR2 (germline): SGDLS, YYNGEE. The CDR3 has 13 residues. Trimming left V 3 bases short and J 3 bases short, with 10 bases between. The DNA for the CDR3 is TGTGCCAGCAGCGCCAGGCCCAACTACGAGCAGTACTTC. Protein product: CASSARPNYEQYF.

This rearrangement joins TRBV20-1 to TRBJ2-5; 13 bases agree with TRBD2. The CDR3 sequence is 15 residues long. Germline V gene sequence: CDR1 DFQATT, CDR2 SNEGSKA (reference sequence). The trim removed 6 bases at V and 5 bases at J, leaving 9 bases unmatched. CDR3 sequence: CSASTSGGSGETQYF. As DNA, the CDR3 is TGCAGTGCCTCGACTAGCGGGGGGTCGGGGGAGACCCAGTACTTC.

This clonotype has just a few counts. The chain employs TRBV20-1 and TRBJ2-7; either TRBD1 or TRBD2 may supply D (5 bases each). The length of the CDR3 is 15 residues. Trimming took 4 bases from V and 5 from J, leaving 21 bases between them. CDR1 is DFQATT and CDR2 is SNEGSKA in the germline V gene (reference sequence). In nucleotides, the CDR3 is TGCAGTGCTACTCCTATCGCCTCAGGGACCGACGAGCAGTACTTC. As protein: CSATPIASGTDEQYF.

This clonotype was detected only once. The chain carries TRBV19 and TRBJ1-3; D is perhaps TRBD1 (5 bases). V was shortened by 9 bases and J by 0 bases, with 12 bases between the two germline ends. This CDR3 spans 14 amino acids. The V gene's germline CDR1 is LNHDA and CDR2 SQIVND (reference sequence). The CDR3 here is CASHDSRSGNTIYF. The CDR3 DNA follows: TGTGCCAGCCACGACAGCCGCTCTGGAAACACCATATATTTT.

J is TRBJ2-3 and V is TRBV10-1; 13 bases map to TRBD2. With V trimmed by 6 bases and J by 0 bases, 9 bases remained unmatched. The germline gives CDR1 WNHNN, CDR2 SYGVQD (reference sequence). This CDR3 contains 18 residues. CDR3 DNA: TGCGCCAGCAGACGAGGGACTAGCGGGACAGCTAGCACAGATACGCAGTATTTT. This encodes CASRRGTSGTASTDTQYF.